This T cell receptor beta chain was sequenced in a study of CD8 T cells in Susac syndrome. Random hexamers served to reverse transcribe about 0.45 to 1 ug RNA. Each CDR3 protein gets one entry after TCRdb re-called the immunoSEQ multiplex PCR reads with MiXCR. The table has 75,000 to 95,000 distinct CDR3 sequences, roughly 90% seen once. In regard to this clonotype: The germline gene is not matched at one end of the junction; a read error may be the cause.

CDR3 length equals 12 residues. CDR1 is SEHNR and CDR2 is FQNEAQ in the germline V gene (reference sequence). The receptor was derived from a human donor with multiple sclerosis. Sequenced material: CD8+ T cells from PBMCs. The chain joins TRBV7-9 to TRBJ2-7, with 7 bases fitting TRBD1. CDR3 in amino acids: CASATGAYEQYF. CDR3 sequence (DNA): TGCGCCAGCGCAACAGGGGCCTACGAGCAGTACTTC.